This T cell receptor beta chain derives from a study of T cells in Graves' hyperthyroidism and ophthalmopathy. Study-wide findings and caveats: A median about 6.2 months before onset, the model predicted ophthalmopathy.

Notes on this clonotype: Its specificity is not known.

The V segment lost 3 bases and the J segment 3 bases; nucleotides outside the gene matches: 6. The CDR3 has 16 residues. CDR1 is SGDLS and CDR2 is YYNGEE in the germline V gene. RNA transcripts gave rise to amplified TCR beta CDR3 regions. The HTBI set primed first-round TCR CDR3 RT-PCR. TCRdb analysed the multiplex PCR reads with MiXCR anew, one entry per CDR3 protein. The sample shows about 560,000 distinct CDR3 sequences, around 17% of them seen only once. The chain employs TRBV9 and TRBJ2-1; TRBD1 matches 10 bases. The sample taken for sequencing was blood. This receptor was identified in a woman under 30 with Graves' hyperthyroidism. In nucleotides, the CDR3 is TGTGCCAGCAGCGCACTGGGACAGGGGTTCTACAATGAGCAGTTCTTC. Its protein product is CASSALGQGFYNEQFF. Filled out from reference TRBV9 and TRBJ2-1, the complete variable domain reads DSGVTQTPKHLITATGQRVTLRCSPRSGDLSVYWYQQSLDQGLQFLIQYYNGEERAKGNILERFSAQQFPDLHSELNLSSLELGDSALYFCASSALGQGFYNEQFFGPGTRLTVL.